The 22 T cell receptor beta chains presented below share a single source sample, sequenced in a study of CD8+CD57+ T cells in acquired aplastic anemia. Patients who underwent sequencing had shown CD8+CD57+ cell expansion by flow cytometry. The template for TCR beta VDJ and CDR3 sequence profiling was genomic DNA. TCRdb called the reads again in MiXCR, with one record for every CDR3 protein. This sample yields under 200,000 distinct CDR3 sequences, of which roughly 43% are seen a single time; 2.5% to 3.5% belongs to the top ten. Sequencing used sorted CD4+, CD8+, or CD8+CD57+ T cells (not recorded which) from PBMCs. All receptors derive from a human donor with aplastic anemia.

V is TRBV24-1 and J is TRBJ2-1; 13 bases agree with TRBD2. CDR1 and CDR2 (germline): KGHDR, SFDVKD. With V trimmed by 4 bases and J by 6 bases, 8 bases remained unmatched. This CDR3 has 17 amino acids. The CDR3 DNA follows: TGTGCCACCAGTGACCGAATCGGACTAGCGGGAGTCAATGAGCAGTTCTTC. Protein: CATSDRIGLAGVNEQFF.

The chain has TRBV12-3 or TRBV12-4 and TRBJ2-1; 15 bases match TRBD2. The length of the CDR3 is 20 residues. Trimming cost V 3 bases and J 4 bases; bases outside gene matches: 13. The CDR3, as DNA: TGTGCCAGCAGTTTCGCGGGACTAGCGGGAGGTTCACCAAGGTACAATGAGCAGTTCTTC. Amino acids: CASSFAGLAGGSPRYNEQFF.

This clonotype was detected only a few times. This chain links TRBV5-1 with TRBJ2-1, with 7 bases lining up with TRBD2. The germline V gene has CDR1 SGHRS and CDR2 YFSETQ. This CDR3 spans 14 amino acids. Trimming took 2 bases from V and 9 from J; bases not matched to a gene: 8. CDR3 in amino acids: CASSFGRRESEQFF. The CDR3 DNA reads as TGCGCCAGCAGCTTCGGACGGCGGGAGAGTGAGCAGTTCTTC. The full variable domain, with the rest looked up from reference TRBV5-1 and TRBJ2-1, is KAGVTQTPRYLIKTRGQQVTLSCSPISGHRSVSWYQQTPGQGLQFLFEYFSETQRNKGNFPGRFSGRQFSNSRSEMNVSTLELGDSALYLCASSFGRRESEQFFGPGTRLTVL.

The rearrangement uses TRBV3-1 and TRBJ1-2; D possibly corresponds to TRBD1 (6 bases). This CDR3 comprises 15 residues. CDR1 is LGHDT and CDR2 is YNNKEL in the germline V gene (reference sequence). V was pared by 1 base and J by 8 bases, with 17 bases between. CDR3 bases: TGTGCCAGCAGCCAAGGTACAGGGCCCTCGAAGGGCTACACCTTC. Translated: CASSQGTGPSKGYTF.

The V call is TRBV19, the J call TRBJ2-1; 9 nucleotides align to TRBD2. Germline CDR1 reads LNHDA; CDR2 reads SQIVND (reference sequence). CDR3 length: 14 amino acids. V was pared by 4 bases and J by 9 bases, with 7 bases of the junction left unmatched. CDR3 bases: TGTGCCAGTAGTAGCTTAGCGGGAGTTGGTGAGCAGTTCTTC. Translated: CASSSLAGVGEQFF.

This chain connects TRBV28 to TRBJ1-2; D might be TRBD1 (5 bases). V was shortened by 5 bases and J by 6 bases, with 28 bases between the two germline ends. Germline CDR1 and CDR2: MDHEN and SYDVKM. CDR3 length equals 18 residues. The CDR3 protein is CASSPSEVQVYGDDGYTF. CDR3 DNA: TGTGCCAGCAGTCCCTCAGAGGTTCAAGTCTATGGGGACGATGGCTACACCTTC.

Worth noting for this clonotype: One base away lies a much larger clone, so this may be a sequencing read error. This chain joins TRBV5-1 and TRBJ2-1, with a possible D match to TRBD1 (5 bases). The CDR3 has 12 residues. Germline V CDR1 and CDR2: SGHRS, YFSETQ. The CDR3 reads CASRGVGDEQLF. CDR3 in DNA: TGCGCCAGCAGAGGGGTTGGGGATGAGCAGCTCTTC.

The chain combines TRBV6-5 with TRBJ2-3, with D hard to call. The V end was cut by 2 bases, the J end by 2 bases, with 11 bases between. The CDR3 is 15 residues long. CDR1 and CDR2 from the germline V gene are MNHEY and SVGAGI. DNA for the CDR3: TGTGCCAGCAGTTACGTGGCTAGAAACACAGATACGCAGTATTTT. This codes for CASSYVARNTDTQYF.

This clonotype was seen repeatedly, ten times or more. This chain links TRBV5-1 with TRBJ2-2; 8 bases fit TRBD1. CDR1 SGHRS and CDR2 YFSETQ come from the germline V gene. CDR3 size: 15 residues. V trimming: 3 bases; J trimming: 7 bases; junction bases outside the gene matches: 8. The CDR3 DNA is TGCGCCAGCAGCTATCTGACAGGGGAGGTCGGGGAGCTGTTTTTT. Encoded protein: CASSYLTGEVGELFF.

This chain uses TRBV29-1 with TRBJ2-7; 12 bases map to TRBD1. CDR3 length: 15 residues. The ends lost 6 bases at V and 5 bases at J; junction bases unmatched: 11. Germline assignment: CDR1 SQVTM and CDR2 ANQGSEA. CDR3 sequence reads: CSVAIGTGGENEQYF. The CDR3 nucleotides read TGCAGCGTCGCCATTGGGACAGGGGGCGAAAACGAGCAGTACTTC.

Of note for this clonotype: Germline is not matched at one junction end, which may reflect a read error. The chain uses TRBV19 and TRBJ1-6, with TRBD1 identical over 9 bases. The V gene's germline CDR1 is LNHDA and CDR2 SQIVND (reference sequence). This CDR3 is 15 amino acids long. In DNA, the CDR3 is TGTGCCAGTAGTATCACCGGGACAGGGAATTCAGCCCTCCACTTT. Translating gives CASSITGTGNSALHF.

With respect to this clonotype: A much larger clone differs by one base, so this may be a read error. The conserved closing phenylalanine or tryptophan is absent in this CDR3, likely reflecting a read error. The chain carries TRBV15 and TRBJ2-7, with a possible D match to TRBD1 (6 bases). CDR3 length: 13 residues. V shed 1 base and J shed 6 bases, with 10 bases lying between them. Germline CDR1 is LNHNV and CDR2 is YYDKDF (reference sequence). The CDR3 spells CATSRGTVREQYL. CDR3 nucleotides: TGTGCCACCAGCAGAGGGACAGTACGCGAGCAGTACCTC.

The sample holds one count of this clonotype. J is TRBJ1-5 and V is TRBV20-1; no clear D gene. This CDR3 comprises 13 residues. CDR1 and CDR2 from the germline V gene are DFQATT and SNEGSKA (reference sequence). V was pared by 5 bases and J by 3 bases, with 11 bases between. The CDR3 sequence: CSAGVGNNQPQHF. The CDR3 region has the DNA TGCAGTGCTGGGGTGGGGAACAATCAGCCCCAGCATTTT.

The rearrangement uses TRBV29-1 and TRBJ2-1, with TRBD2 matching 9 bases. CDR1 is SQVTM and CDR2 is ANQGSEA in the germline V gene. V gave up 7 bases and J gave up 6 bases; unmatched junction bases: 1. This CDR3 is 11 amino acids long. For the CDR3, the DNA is TGCAGCGGCGGGAGGGCCAATGAGCAGTTCTTC. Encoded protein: CSGGRANEQFF.

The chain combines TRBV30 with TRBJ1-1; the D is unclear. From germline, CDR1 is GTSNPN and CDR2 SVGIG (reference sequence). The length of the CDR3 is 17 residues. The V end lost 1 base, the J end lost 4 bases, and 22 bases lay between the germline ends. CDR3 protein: CAWSDRVKRAGSTEAFF. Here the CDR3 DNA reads TGTGCCTGGAGTGACCGAGTGAAGCGGGCCGGAAGCACTGAAGCTTTCTTT.

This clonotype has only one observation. The CDR3 coding sequence is TGCGCCAGCAGTGAGAGGACAGGGGAATCCGGGGAGCTGTTTTTT. It specifies CASSERTGESGELFF. The chain employs TRBV10-1 and TRBJ2-2; 9 nucleotides line up with TRBD1. The CDR3 consists of 15 residues. Per germline, CDR1 WNHNN and CDR2 SYGVQD (reference sequence). Germline trimming cut 2 bases from V and 6 bases from J; bases unmatched to any gene: 4.

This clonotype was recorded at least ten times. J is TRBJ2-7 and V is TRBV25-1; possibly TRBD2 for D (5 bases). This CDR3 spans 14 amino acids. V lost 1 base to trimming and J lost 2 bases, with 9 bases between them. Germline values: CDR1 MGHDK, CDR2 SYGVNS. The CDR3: CASSEFRGTYEQYF. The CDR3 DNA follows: TGTGCCAGCAGTGAATTCAGAGGGACCTACGAGCAGTACTTC.

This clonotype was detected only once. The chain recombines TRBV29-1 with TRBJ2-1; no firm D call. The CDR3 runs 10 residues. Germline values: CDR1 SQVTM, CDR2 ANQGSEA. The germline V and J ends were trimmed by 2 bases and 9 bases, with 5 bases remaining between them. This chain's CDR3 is CSVEWGEQFF. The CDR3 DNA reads TGCAGCGTTGAATGGGGTGAGCAGTTCTTC.

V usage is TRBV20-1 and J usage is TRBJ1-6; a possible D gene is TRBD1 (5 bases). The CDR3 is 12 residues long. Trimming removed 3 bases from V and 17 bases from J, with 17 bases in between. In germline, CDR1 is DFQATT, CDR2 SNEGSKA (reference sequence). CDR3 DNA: TGCAGTGCTAGTGGAGGGGAAATGGCGATCCACTTT. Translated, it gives CSASGGEMAIHF.

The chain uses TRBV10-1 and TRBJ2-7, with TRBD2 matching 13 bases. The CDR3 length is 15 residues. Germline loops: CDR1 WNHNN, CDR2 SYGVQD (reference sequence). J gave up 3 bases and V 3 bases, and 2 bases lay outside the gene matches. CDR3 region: CASSDRLAGGYEQYF. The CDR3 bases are TGCGCCAGCAGTGATCGACTAGCGGGGGGCTACGAGCAGTACTTC.

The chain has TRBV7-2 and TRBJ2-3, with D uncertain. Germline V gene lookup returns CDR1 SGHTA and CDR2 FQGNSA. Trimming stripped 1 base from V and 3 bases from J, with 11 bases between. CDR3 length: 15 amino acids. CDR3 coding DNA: TGTGCCAGCAGCTTAGGGCGGTACCGAACAGATACGCAGTATTTT. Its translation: CASSLGRYRTDTQYF.

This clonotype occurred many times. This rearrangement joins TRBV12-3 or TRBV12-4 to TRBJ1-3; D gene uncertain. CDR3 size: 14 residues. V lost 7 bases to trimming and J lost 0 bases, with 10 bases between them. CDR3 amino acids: CASTQFSSGNTIYF. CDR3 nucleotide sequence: TGTGCCAGCACTCAATTCAGCTCTGGAAACACCATATATTTT.